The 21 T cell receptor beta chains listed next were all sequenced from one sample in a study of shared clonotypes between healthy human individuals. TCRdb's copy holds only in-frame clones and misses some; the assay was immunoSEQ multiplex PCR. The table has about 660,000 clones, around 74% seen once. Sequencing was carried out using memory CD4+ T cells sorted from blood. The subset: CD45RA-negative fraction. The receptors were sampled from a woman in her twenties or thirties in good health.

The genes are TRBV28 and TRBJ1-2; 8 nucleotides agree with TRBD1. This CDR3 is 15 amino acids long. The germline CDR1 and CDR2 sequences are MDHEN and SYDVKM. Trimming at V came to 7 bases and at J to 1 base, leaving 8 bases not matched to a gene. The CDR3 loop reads CASTYSGGLNYGYTF. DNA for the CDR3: TGTGCCAGCACATACTCAGGGGGCCTTAACTATGGCTACACCTTC.

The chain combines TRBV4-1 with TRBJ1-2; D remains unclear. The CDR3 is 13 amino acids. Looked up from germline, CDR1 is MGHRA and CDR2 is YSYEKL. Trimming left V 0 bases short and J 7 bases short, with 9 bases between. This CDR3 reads CASSQELATGYTF. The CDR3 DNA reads TGCGCCAGCAGCCAAGAACTGGCCACTGGCTACACCTTC.

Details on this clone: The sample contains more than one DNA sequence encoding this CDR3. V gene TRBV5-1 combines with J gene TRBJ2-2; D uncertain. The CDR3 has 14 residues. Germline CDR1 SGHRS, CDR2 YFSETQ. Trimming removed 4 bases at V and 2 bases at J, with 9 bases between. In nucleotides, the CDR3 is TGCGCCAGCAGCCCCCCGAAAAACACCGGGGAGCTGTTTTTT. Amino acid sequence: CASSPPKNTGELFF.

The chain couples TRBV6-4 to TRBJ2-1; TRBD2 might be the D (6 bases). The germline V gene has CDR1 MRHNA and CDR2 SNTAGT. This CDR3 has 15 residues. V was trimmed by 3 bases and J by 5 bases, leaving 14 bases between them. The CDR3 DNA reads TGTGCCAGCAGTGATAGTTTCGGGGGTCACAATGAGCAGTTCTTC. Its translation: CASSDSFGGHNEQFF.

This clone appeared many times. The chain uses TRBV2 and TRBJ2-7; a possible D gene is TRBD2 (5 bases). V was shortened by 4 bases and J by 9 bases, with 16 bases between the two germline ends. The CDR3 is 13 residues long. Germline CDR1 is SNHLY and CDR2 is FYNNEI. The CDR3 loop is CASSVERLARQYF. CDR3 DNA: TGTGCCAGCAGTGTGGAGCGGTTAGCGCGGCAGTACTTC.

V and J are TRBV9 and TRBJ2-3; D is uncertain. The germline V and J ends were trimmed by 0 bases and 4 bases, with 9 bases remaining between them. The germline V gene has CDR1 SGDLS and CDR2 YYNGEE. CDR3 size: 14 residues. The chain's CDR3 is CASSVEARPDTQYF. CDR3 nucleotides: TGTGCCAGCAGCGTAGAAGCCCGACCAGATACGCAGTATTTT.

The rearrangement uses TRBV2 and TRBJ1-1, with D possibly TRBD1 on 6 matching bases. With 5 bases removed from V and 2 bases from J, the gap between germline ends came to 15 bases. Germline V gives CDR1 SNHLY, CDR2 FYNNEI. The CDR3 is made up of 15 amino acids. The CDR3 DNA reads TGTGCCAGCAGTATCTTCGGGGGGCGAAACACTGAAGCTTTCTTT. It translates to CASSIFGGRNTEAFF.

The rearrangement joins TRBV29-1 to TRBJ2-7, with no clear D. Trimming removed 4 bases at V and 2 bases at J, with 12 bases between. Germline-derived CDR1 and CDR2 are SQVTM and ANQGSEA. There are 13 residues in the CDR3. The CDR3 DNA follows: TGCAGCGTTGCAAGGCAGGCCGCCTACGAGCAGTACTTC. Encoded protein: CSVARQAAYEQYF.

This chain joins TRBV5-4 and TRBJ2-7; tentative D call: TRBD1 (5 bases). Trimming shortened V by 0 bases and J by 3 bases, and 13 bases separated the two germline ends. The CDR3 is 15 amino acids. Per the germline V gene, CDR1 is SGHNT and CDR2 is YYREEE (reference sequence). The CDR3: CASSLETASYYEQYF. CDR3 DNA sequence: TGTGCCAGCAGCTTGGAGACAGCTTCATACTACGAGCAGTACTTC.

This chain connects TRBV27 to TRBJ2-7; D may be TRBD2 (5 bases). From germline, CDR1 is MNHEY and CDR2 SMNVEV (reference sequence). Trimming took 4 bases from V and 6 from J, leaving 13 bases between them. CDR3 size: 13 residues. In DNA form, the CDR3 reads TGTGCCAGCAGTTGGGGAGCCGGGGTCGAGCAGTACTTC. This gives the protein CASSWGAGVEQYF.

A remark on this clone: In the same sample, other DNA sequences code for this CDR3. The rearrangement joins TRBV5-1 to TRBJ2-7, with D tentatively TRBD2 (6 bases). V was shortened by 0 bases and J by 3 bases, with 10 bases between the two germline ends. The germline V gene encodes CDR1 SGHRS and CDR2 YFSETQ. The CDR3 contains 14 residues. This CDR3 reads CASSLAGLLYEQYF. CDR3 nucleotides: TGCGCCAGCAGCTTGGCGGGACTCCTCTACGAGCAGTACTTC.

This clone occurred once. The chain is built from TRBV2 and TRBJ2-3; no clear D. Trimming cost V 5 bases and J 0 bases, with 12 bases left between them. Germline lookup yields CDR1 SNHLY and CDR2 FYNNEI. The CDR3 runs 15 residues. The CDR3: CASSLGRASTDTQYF. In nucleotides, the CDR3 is TGTGCCAGCAGTCTGGGCCGGGCGAGCACAGATACGCAGTATTTT.

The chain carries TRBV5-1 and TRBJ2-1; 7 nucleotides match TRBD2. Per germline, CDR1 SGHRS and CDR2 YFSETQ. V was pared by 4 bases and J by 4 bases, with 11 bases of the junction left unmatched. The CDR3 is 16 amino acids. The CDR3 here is CASSPVKAGSYNEQFF. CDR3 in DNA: TGCGCCAGCAGCCCGGTAAAAGCGGGATCATACAATGAGCAGTTCTTC.

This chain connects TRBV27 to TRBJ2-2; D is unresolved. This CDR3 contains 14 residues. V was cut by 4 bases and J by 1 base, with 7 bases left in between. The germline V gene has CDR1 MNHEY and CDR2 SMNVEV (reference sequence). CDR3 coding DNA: TGTGCCAGCAGTTACCGACTGAACACCGGGGAGCTGTTTTTT. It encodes CASSYRLNTGELFF.

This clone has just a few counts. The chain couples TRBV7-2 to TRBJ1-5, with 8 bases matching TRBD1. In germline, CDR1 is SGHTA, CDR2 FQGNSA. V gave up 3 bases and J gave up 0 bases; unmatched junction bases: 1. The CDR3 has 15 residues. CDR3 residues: CASSLDRASNQPQHF. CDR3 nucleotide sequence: TGTGCCAGCAGCTTGGACAGGGCTAGCAATCAGCCCCAGCATTTT.

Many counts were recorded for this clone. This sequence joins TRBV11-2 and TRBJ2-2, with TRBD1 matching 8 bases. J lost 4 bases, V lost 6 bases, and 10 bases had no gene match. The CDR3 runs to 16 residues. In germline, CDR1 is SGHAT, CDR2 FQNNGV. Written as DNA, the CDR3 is TGTGCCAGCAGGCTAAGGACAGGGTTTCGCACCGGGGAGCTGTTTTTT. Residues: CASRLRTGFRTGELFF.

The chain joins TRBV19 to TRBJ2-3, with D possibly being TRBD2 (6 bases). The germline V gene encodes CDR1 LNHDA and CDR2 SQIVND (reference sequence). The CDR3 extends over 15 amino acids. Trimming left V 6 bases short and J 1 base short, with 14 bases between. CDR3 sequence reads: CASSSPREGTDTQYF. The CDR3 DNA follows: TGTGCCAGTAGCTCCCCGCGGGAAGGCACAGATACGCAGTATTTT. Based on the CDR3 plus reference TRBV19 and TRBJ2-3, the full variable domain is DGGITQSPKYLFRKEGQNVTLSCEQNLNHDAMYWYRQDPGQGLRLIYYSQIVNDFQKGDIAEGYSVSREKKESFPLTVTSAQKNPTAFYLCASSSPREGTDTQYFGPGTRLTVL.

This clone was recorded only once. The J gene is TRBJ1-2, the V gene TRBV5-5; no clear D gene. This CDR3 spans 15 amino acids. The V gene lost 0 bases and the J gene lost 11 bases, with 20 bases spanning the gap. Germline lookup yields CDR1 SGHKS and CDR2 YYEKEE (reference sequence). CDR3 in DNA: TGTGCCAGCAGCTTGGCGGGCGTATGGCAGGACCCGTACACCTTC. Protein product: CASSLAGVWQDPYTF.

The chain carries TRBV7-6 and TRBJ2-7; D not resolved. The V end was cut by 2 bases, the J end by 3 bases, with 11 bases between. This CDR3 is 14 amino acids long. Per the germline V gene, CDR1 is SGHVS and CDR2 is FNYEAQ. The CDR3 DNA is TGTGCCAGCAGCTTAAGCGAGGCGCACTACGAGCAGTACTTC. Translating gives CASSLSEAHYEQYF.

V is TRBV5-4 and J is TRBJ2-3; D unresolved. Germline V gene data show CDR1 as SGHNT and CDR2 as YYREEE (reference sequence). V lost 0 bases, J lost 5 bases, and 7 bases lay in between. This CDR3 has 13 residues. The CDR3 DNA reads TGTGCCAGCAGCTTGGCCAAGGAAGATACGCAGTATTTT. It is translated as CASSLAKEDTQYF.

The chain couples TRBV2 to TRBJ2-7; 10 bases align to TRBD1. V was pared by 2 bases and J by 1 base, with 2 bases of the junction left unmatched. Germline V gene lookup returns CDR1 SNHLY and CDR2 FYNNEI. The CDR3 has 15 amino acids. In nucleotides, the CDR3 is TGTGCCAGCAGTGAAATGGGACAGGGGTCCTACGAGCAGTACTTC. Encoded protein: CASSEMGQGSYEQYF.